This entry lists 10 T cell receptor beta chains sequenced from one sample in a study of blood T cell repertoires in COVID-19. TCRdb keeps only in-frame clones here, not all; method: immunoSEQ multiplex PCR. The table includes hundreds of thousands of clones, 70% to 85% detected once. Material: peripheral blood. The source is an elderly woman with acute or convalescent COVID-19.

The chain carries TRBV5-1 and TRBJ2-3; 10 nucleotides match TRBD2. J was trimmed by 0 bases and V by 4 bases; bases with no gene match: 8. Germline lookup yields CDR1 SGHRS and CDR2 YFSETQ. This CDR3 has 17 amino acids. CDR3 in amino acids: CASSKRGGSLSTDTQYF. For the CDR3, the DNA is TGCGCCAGCAGCAAGCGGGGGGGTTCCCTTAGCACAGATACGCAGTATTTT.

The V call is TRBV2, the J call TRBJ2-3, with TRBD1 matching 9 bases. V gave up 5 bases and J gave up 1 base; unmatched junction bases: 7. Germline values: CDR1 SNHLY, CDR2 FYNNEI. This CDR3 comprises 16 residues. This CDR3 is CASSIPDRGGTDTQYF. CDR3 DNA: TGTGCCAGCAGTATCCCGGACAGGGGAGGCACAGATACGCAGTATTTT.

This chain joins TRBV7-9 and TRBJ1-2, with D maybe TRBD1 (6 bases). CDR3 length: 15 amino acids. V lost 2 bases to trimming and J lost 2 bases, with 12 bases between them. Germline lookup yields CDR1 SEHNR and CDR2 FQNEAQ (reference sequence). CDR3 amino acids: CASSLSPTGNYGYTF. The CDR3 DNA reads as TGTGCCAGCAGCTTATCTCCGACAGGCAACTATGGCTACACCTTC.

This clone has only a few counts. The chain has TRBV7-2 and TRBJ1-2, with D perhaps TRBD1 (6 bases). Per germline, CDR1 SGHTA and CDR2 FQGNSA. The CDR3 contains 16 residues. V dropped 5 bases and J dropped 2 bases, with 18 bases sitting between them. The CDR3 region has the DNA TGTGCCAGCAGCCCTCAAGGCATACAGGGAAACTATGGCTACACCTTC. Encoded protein: CASSPQGIQGNYGYTF.

The J gene is TRBJ1-4, the V gene TRBV12-5, with D unresolved. Germline CDR1 LGHNT, CDR2 FRNRAP. The V end lost 0 bases, the J end lost 8 bases, and 13 bases lay between the germline ends. The CDR3 covers 15 residues. The CDR3 sequence is CASGLVTRDGEKLFF. For the CDR3, the DNA is TGTGCTAGTGGTTTGGTAACCCGGGATGGCGAAAAACTGTTTTTT.

This clone was found a few times. The CDR3 coding sequence is TGTGCCAGCAGCTTAGAAAGCGGAAACATTCAGTACTTC. It encodes CASSLESGNIQYF. The V call is TRBV7-2, the J call TRBJ2-4; possible D gene TRBD2, 5 bases. The germline V gene has CDR1 SGHTA and CDR2 FQGNSA. Trimming cost V 1 base and J 6 bases, with 7 bases left between them. This CDR3 has 13 amino acids.

This clone was counted between two and nine times. The chain employs TRBV7-6 and TRBJ2-1; 11 bases are shared with TRBD2. This CDR3 has 16 amino acids. The junction had 4 bases not matched to a gene; V was cut back by 5 bases and J by 1 base. In germline, CDR1 is SGHVS, CDR2 FNYEAQ. The CDR3 sequence is CASSATSGSSYNEQFF. The CDR3 DNA is TGTGCCAGCAGCGCAACTAGCGGGAGTTCCTACAATGAGCAGTTCTTC.

The chain is built from TRBV11-2 and TRBJ1-1, with 9 bases matching TRBD1. This CDR3 contains 17 residues. Germline V lookup: CDR1 SGHAT, CDR2 FQNNGV. The junction had 12 bases not matched to a gene; V was cut back by 6 bases and J by 1 base. In DNA form, the CDR3 reads TGTGCCAGCAGGCCTTCCACAGGGGGCCGGGGGAACACTGAAGCTTTCTTT. Translating it yields CASRPSTGGRGNTEAFF. Full variable domain (missing parts from reference TRBV11-2 and TRBJ1-1): EAGVAQSPRYKIIEKRQSVAFWCNPISGHATLYWYQQILGQGPKLLIQFQNNGVVDDSQLPKDRFSAERLKGVDSTLKIQPAKLEDSAVYLCASRPSTGGRGNTEAFFGQGTRLTVV.

In its sample, this clone was seen a few times. The chain has TRBV5-8 and TRBJ1-4, with TRBD1 identical over 7 bases. CDR3 length: 15 residues. The V and J ends lost 4 bases and 6 bases, in that order; junction bases with no gene match: 9. The V gene's germline CDR1 is SGHTS and CDR2 YDEGEE. The CDR3 nucleotides read TGTGCCAGCAGCCTTTCAGGGGGAAGTCATGAAAAACTGTTTTTT. Translating gives CASSLSGGSHEKLFF.

The chain recombines TRBV30 with TRBJ2-7; 14 nucleotides match TRBD2. J gave up 7 bases and V 3 bases, and 14 bases lay outside the gene matches. Germline CDR1 reads GTSNPN; CDR2 reads SVGIG (reference sequence). This CDR3 has 17 residues. CDR3 in DNA: TGTGCCTGGAGCGTTTGGGGGACGGGACTAGCGGGAGTGGAGCAGTACTTC. This gives the protein CAWSVWGTGLAGVEQYF.